A selection of T cell receptor beta chains follows, all from one sample in a study of blood T cell repertoires in COVID-19. Sequencing used immunoSEQ multiplex PCR; TCRdb keeps in-frame clones, though not all of them. The data show approximately 110,000 clones, 92% seen once. The sequencing input was peripheral blood. The receptors shown here come from a man aged 45 to 65 with COVID-19, enrolled during active disease. Both conserved end residues are part of each CDR3. The D gene is left open where the match is weak. Size values are once, few and many counts, or a class for expanded clones, and some rows have none.

TRBV16	.	TRBJ2-6	.	CASSQDSSGANVLTF	TGTGCCAGCAGCCAAGACAGTTCCGGGGCCAACGTCCTGACTTTC
TRBV5-1	.	TRBJ1-4	TRBD1	CASSLRTGSEEKLFF	TGCGCCAGCAGCCTAAGGACAGGGTCAGAGGAAAAACTGTTTTTT
TRBV5-1	once	TRBJ1-4	TRBD1	CASSAGTAEKLFF	TGCGCCAGCAGCGCAGGGACAGCTGAAAAACTGTTTTTT
TRBV6-5	.	TRBJ2-6	.	CASKRAGDGANVLTF	TGTGCCAGCAAGAGAGCAGGGGACGGGGCCAACGTCCTGACTTTC
TRBV5-5	.	TRBJ1-2	TRBD1	CASSPGTGLYGYTF	TGTGCCAGCAGCCCCGGGACAGGGTTATATGGCTACACCTTC
TRBV2	.	TRBJ1-6	TRBD1	CASSGGTGGNSPLHF	TGTGCCAGCAGTGGAGGGACAGGGGGGAATTCACCCCTCCACTTT
TRBV7-2	.	TRBJ2-7	TRBD2	CASSYLAASSYEQYF	TGTGCCAGCAGCTATCTAGCGGCGAGCTCCTACGAGCAGTACTTC
TRBV19	once	TRBJ1-2	TRBD1	CASSVTWDSKGGYTF	TGTGCCAGTAGTGTCACTTGGGACAGCAAAGGAGGCTACACCTTC
TRBV2	.	TRBJ2-3	.	CASRPGYTDTQYF	TGTGCCAGCAGGCCGGGGTACACAGATACGCAGTATTTT
TRBV9	.	TRBJ2-1	TRBD2	CASSVGGIGTRGDNEQFF	TGTGCCAGCAGCGTAGGCGGGATTGGGACTAGGGGGGACAATGAGCAGTTCTTC
TRBV10-3	.	TRBJ2-7	.	CAIRRDSSYEQYF	TGTGCCATCAGGCGGGACAGCTCCTACGAGCAGTACTTC
TRBV7-8	.	TRBJ1-6	.	CASSWTQYNSPLHF	TGTGCCAGCAGCTGGACACAGTATAATTCACCCCTCCACTTT
TRBV19	.	TRBJ2-1	TRBD2	CASSMASGSIEQFF	TGTGCCAGTAGTATGGCTAGCGGGAGCATCGAGCAGTTCTTC
TRBV7-9	.	TRBJ2-3	TRBD1	CASRGDRGTDTQYF	TGTGCCAGCAGGGGGGACAGAGGCACAGATACGCAGTATTTT
TRBV30	.	TRBJ1-3	.	CAWKVGAGNTIYF	TGTGCCTGGAAGGTAGGGGCTGGAAACACCATATATTTT
TRBV7-2	.	TRBJ2-7	.	CASSRSLTGTAYEQYF	TGTGCCAGCAGCCGCAGTTTAACGGGAACGGCCTACGAGCAGTACTTC
TRBV28	.	TRBJ1-6	.	CASSRGRTLHF	TGTGCCAGCAGCCGAGGGAGAACCCTCCACTTT
TRBV11-2	once	TRBJ2-7	TRBD1	CASSQGDTYEQYF	TGTGCCAGCAGCCAGGGGGATACCTACGAGCAGTACTTC
TRBV28	.	TRBJ2-5	TRBD1	CASSPRGQGQETQYF	TGTGCCAGCAGTCCTAGGGGACAGGGACAAGAGACCCAGTACTTC
TRBV7-6	once	TRBJ1-1	TRBD1	CASSLDTGTGLGNTEAFF	TGTGCCAGCAGCTTAGATACGGGGACAGGGTTGGGAAACACTGAAGCTTTCTTT
TRBV7-2	.	TRBJ1-2	.	CASSSDGYTF	TGTGCCAGCAGCTCAGATGGCTACACCTTC
TRBV4-1	once	TRBJ2-5	TRBD2	CASSRGLAGAVTQYF	TGCGCCAGCAGCCGCGGACTAGCGGGAGCTGTGACCCAGTACTTC
TRBV6-5	once	TRBJ1-4	.	CASSYTGGGHEKLFF	TGTGCCAGCAGTTACACCGGCGGGGGTCATGAAAAACTGTTTTTT
TRBV6-5	.	TRBJ1-5	.	CASRIALGDQPQHF	TGTGCCAGCAGAATAGCCCTCGGAGATCAGCCCCAGCATTTT
TRBV28	.	TRBJ2-2	TRBD1	CASSSGDRVGAGELFF	TGTGCCAGCAGTTCCGGGGACAGGGTCGGGGCCGGGGAGCTGTTTTTT
TRBV19	.	TRBJ2-2	TRBD1	CASTGQGGNTGELFF	TGTGCCAGTACGGGACAGGGTGGGAACACCGGGGAGCTGTTTTTT
TRBV11-2	.	TRBJ1-2	.	CASSEGLRQLNGYTF	TGTGCCAGCAGTGAAGGTCTCAGACAGTTAAATGGCTACACCTTC
TRBV27	.	TRBJ1-4	.	CASRLTGNEGKLFF	TGTGCCAGTAGACTCACCGGGAATGAAGGAAAACTGTTTTTT
TRBV3-1/TRBV3-2	.	TRBJ2-7	.	CASSQDTYEQYF	TGTGCCAGCAGCCAAGACACCTACGAGCAGTACTTC
TRBV18	.	TRBJ2-1	.	CASSFDNEQFF	TGTGCCAGCTCATTCGACAATGAGCAGTTCTTC
TRBV19	.	TRBJ1-5	.	CASSPQPPGYSNQPQHF	TGTGCCAGTAGTCCTCAGCCCCCCGGGTATAGCAATCAGCCCCAGCATTTT
TRBV18	.	TRBJ2-5	TRBD1	CASSPQSGQGEETQYF	TGTGCCAGCTCACCTCAATCTGGACAGGGAGAAGAGACCCAGTACTTC
TRBV7-2	.	TRBJ2-1	TRBD2	CASSLGLAGGNEQFF	TGTGCCAGCAGCTTGGGACTAGCGGGAGGAAATGAGCAGTTCTTC
TRBV7-3	.	TRBJ2-2	.	CASSPRSLGGTGELFF	TGTGCCAGCAGCCCCCGAAGTCTCGGGGGCACCGGGGAGCTGTTTTTT
TRBV19	once	TRBJ1-1	.	CASSMRQNTEAFF	TGTGCCAGTAGTATGCGACAGAACACTGAAGCTTTCTTT
TRBV2	.	TRBJ2-3	.	CASILGVADTQYF	.
TRBV2	.	TRBJ1-4	TRBD1	CASRGTDEKLFF	TGTGCCAGCAGGGGGACAGATGAAAAACTGTTTTTT
TRBV11-2	.	TRBJ2-1	TRBD2	CASSSSGSAKNEQFF	TGTGCCAGCAGCTCTAGCGGGAGTGCTAAGAATGAGCAGTTCTTC
TRBV5-1	.	TRBJ2-1	TRBD2	CASSLVAGGSYNEQFF	TGCGCCAGCAGCTTGGTAGCGGGAGGCTCCTACAATGAGCAGTTCTTC
TRBV5-1	.	TRBJ2-7	.	CASSLILGRSYEQYF	TGCGCCAGCAGCTTGATTCTAGGTCGCTCCTACGAGCAGTACTTC
TRBV19	.	TRBJ1-2	.	CASSMLTALYGYTF	TGTGCCAGTAGTATGTTGACAGCTCTTTATGGCTACACCTTC
TRBV4-1	.	TRBJ1-4	TRBD1	CASSTNRGGNEKLFF	TGCGCCAGCAGCACAAACAGGGGTGGTAATGAAAAACTGTTTTTT
TRBV7-7	.	TRBJ1-4	.	CASSPIGQPNEKLFF	TGTGCTAGCAGCCCAATCGGACAGCCAAATGAAAAACTGTTTTTT
TRBV18	.	TRBJ2-4	.	CASSQQQNIQYF	TGTGCCAGCTCACAACAGCAAAACATTCAGTACTTC